This T cell receptor beta chain was found in a study of blood T cells in healthy people across ages. The study, taken as a whole, reports: Estimated diversity, derived from one million T cells, was regarded as an underestimate. Roughly linear age-related decline in beta diversity appeared, significant by age about 40. Naive T cell percentage showed a strong correlation with TCR beta diversity.

As regards this clonotype: The antigen is unknown.

A J-beta primer mix and a sample-barcoded 5' primer were used in a second PCR of roughly 6 to 12 cycles. TCRdb used MiXCR to reprocess the 5' RACE reads, holding one entry per CDR3 protein. The top ten hold roughly 14% of the sample, which has 550,000 to 650,000 distinct CDR3 sequences, about 30% seen once. The sequence was collected from a woman of 80 years or more in good health. The specimen sequenced was blood.

The CDR3: CASSTGGLAGGNEQYF. CDR3 nucleotide sequence: TGTGCCAGTAGCACAGGCGGGCTAGCGGGGGGGAATGAGCAGTACTTC. The chain employs TRBV3-1 and TRBJ2-5; 12 bases are shared with TRBD2. Germline V gene sequence: CDR1 LGHDT, CDR2 YNNKEL (reference sequence). This CDR3 region has 16 residues. J lost 11 bases, V lost 9 bases, and 19 bases had no gene match.